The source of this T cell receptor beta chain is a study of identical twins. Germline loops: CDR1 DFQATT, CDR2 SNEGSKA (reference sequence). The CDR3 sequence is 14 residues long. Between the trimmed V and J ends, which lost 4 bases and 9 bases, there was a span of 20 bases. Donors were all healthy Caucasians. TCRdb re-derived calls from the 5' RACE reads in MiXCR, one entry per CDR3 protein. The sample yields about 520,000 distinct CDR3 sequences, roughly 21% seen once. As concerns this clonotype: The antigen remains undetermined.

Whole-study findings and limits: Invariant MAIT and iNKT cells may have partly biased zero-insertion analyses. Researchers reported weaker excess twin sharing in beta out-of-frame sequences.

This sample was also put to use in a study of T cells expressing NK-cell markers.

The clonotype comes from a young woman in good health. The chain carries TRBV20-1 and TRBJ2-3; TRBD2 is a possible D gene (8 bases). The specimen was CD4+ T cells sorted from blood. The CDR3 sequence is CSANEGARGGTQYF. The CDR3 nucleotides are TGCAGTGCTAATGAGGGGGCCCGGGGGGGGACGCAGTATTTT.